This is a list of T cell receptor beta chains from one sample in a study of cytomegalovirus exposure and HLA in healthy donors. Libraries were prepared by immunoSEQ multiplex PCR; TCRdb keeps only in-frame clonotypes and omits some of them. The table has 150,000 to 200,000 clones, approximately 75% seen once. The sequenced material came from PBMCs. The receptors come from a man in his fifties in good health and CMV-seropositive. CDR3s include the opening cysteine and the closing phenylalanine or tryptophan. Each record gives: V gene, clone size, J gene, D gene, CDR3 DNA, CDR3 protein. A D gene is named only where the DNA matches it firmly. For some rows the clone size is stated as once, few or many, or as a class when expanded; others skip it.

>TRBV5-5|.|TRBJ1-3|.
TGTGCCAGCAGTCCACCAGGGTACTCTGGAAACACCATATATTTT
CASSPPGYSGNTIYF
>TRBV4-1|.|TRBJ2-1|TRBD2
TGCGCCAGCAGCCAAGTCGGGACTATGATGGGGAACAATGAGCAGTTCTTC
CASSQVGTMMGNNEQFF
>TRBV4-3|.|TRBJ2-5|.
TGCGCCAGCAGCCAAGTTAGCGCAGGGGTGAAGACCCAGTACTTC
CASSQVSAGVKTQYF
>TRBV9|.|TRBJ2-5|.
TGTGCCAGCAGCGTAGCGGGGTCGGGCCAAGAGACCCAGTACTTC
CASSVAGSGQETQYF
>TRBV5-4|.|TRBJ1-1|TRBD1
TGTGCCAGCAGCTTCGACAGGGGTGTCACTGAAGCTTTCTTT
CASSFDRGVTEAFF
>TRBV28|once|TRBJ2-3|.
TGTGCCAGCAGTTTTTTGTCATTCCGGCGGCCACAAAGGGGGGATACGCAGTATTTT
CASSFLSFRRPQRGDTQYF
>TRBV27|once|TRBJ1-1|.
TGTGCCAGCAGTCCCTGGCAGGGGACCTCAATGAACACTGAAGCTTTCTTT
CASSPWQGTSMNTEAFF
>TRBV9|.|TRBJ1-2|.
TGTGCCAGCAGCGTAGGAGGCAGCGTCGACTATGGCTACACCTTC
CASSVGGSVDYGYTF
>TRBV9|once|TRBJ2-1|TRBD1
TGTGCCAGCAGCGAGGGGGCCGCTCGGGATGAGCAGTTCTTC
CASSEGAARDEQFF
>TRBV6-5|.|TRBJ1-4|.
TGTGCCAGCACCGAGACAGGCAAAGACGAAAAACTGTTTTTT
CASTETGKDEKLFF
>TRBV11-3|.|TRBJ2-1|TRBD2
TGTGCCAGCAGCCACGGACTAGCGGCTTACAATGAGCAGTTCTTC
CASSHGLAAYNEQFF
>TRBV7-9|.|TRBJ1-1|.
TGTGCCAGCAGCCAAGGACATCCGGGGAACACTGAAGCTTTCTTT
CASSQGHPGNTEAFF
>TRBV4-3|once|TRBJ2-5|TRBD1
TGCGCCAGCAGCCGGAGGACAGGGGGCGTTCAAGAGACCCAGTACTTC
CASSRRTGGVQETQYF
>TRBV10-2|.|TRBJ1-3|.
TGCGCCAGCGGGCCAGGGATCTCTGGAAACACCATATATTTT
CASGPGISGNTIYF
>TRBV7-2|.|TRBJ1-6|TRBD1
TGTGCCAGCAGCTATAGGGGAGGAGGGCAGGGGGATTCACCCCTCCACTTT
CASSYRGGGQGDSPLHF
>TRBV28|few|TRBJ1-1|.
TGTGCCAGCAGTTTGGACGGGGGTCGGACTGAAGCTTTCTTT
CASSLDGGRTEAFF
>TRBV18|.|TRBJ1-5|.
TGTGCCAGCGGAGGGGATAGCAATCAGCCCCAGCATTTT
CASGGDSNQPQHF
>TRBV5-1|.|TRBJ2-7|TRBD1
TGCGCCAGCAGTCGCTCCCCGGACAGGGGGCTCCACGAACAGTACTTC
CASSRSPDRGLHEQYF
>TRBV6-6|.|TRBJ1-2|.
TGTGCCAGCAGTTCCCAGGGGAGAGGTGGCTACACCTTC
CASSSQGRGGYTF
>TRBV18|.|TRBJ2-7|TRBD2
TGTGCCAGCTCACCACGGGGACTAGCGGGGGAGAACGAGCAGTACTTC
CASSPRGLAGENEQYF
>TRBV7-9|.|TRBJ2-7|TRBD2
TGTGCCAGCAGCAATAGCGGGGGGCCCTACGAGCAGTACTTC
CASSNSGGPYEQYF
>TRBV10-3|.|TRBJ2-1|TRBD2
TGTGCCATTGCGGGACTAGCCAACAATGAGCAGTTCTTC
CAIAGLANNEQFF
>TRBV5-1|.|TRBJ2-1|.
TGCGCCAGCAGCGCCCGCGGGGCAGGCATCAATGAGCAGTTCTTC
CASSARGAGINEQFF
>TRBV25-1|.|TRBJ1-2|TRBD1
TGTGCCAGCAGTGAATTGACGACAGGGGCAGCTAACTATGGCTACACCTTC
CASSELTTGAANYGYTF
>TRBV5-6|.|TRBJ2-7|.
TGTGCCAGCAGCTTGGTCTCAGCAGGCGAGCAGTACTTC
CASSLVSAGEQYF
>TRBV19|.|TRBJ1-6|.
TGTGCCAGTAGTGCGGGGAGCTCCTATAATTCACCCCTCCACTTT
CASSAGSSYNSPLHF
>TRBV9|.|TRBJ1-6|.
TGTGCCAGCACGGAGGGTCTAATACAGTCACCCCTCCACTTT
CASTEGLIQSPLHF
>TRBV7-9|.|TRBJ1-6|.
TGTGCCAGCAGCTTAGATTCAGGGGAATCACCCCTCCACTTT
CASSLDSGESPLHF
>TRBV19|.|TRBJ2-7|TRBD1
TGTGCCAGTAGCATCCGGGGCGACAGGGGCGAGCAGTACTTC
CASSIRGDRGEQYF